The entry below describes one TCR beta chain. Its specificity is unknown. The data derive from a study of radiation and T cells in renal cell carcinoma. Assay used: immunoSEQ multiplex PCR; TCRdb lists only in-frame clones, some missing. The table shows tens of thousands of clones, with 81% occurring only once. As to time point: blood 4 weeks post-SBRT, at nephrectomy. Treatment described: 15 Gy SBRT to primary tumor, nephrectomy 4 weeks later. The tumor was a clear cell renal cell carcinoma. The CDR3 is 15 residues long. Germline CDR1 reads SGHDT; CDR2 reads YYEEEE. V gave up 0 bases and J gave up 2 bases; unmatched junction bases: 3. The study's findings and limits: Baseline intratumoral clonotype presence is unknown without pretreatment biopsies. Top tumor clonotypes rose in blood 2 weeks post-radiation, then contracted.

The chain recombines TRBV5-6 with TRBJ2-7; 9 nucleotides line up with TRBD2. This specimen was blood, taken from a patient whose treatment included radiotherapy and nephrectomy. The receptor comes from a man in his 60s with renal cell carcinoma. In nucleotides, the CDR3 is TGTGCCAGCAGCTTGGCCCCTAGCGGGACCTACGAGCAGTACTTC. This sequence encodes CASSLAPSGTYEQYF.